Below are 7 T cell receptor beta chains sequenced from a single sample in a study of blood T cells in healthy people across ages (dated by TCRdb to the mid-2010s). The library was prepared using 5' RACE. The sample was run on an Illumina HiSeq 2500. A second roughly 7 to 11 cycle PCR used a sample-barcoded 5' primer and a J-beta primer mix. Using fastp trimming at Q25 and MiXCR clonotype assembly, TCRdb reanalyzed the public sequencing data and kept in-frame beta chains. Each CDR3 protein appears once, grouped with its most common genes and DNA. This sample lists over 600,000 distinct CDR3 sequences; around 50% were detected once. The ten largest clones represent approximately 24% of the sample. The sequenced sample consisted of blood. These receptors were collected from a man aged 35 to 55 in good health.

This clonotype was seen a handful of times. The CDR3 region is CASRHGQGPSYEQYF. DNA of the CDR3: TGTGCCAGCAGACATGGACAGGGCCCTAGCTACGAGCAGTACTTC. This chain uses TRBV28 with TRBJ2-7, with TRBD1 identical over 8 bases. There are 15 residues in the CDR3. Germline CDR1 MDHEN, CDR2 SYDVKM. The J segment lost 3 bases and the V segment lost 6 bases, leaving 10 bases of the junction unmatched.

Regarding this clonotype: Sequence at one end of the junction differs from germline and may be a read error. This rearrangement joins TRBV7-9 to TRBJ1-2; D remains unclear. The CDR3 consists of 15 residues. Germline-derived CDR1 and CDR2 are SEHNR and FQNEAQ (reference sequence). CDR3 sequence: CASSLAGEGTYGYTF. DNA for the CDR3: TGCGCCAGCAGCTTGGCGGGAGAGGGCACCTATGGCTACACCTTC.

In its sample, this clonotype was seen a few times. This chain links TRBV20-1 with TRBJ2-4; no clear D gene. The J call could be wrong; TRBJ2-5 is a better fit for the DNA end. Per germline, CDR1 DFQATT and CDR2 SNEGSKA (reference sequence). The CDR3 covers 11 residues. CDR3 in DNA: TGCAGTGCTATTGGCAGACAGACCCAGTACTTC. Its translation: CSAIGRQTQYF.

This rearrangement joins TRBV3-1 to TRBJ1-5, with 7 bases matching TRBD1. J gave up 5 bases and V 1 base, and 5 bases lay outside the gene matches. The V gene's germline CDR1 is LGHDT and CDR2 YNNKEL (reference sequence). The CDR3 covers 15 residues. The CDR3 protein is CASSQAPGGYQPQHF. DNA for the CDR3: TGTGCCAGCAGCCAAGCCCCAGGGGGGTATCAGCCCCAGCATTTT. The complete variable domain, with remaining parts taken from reference TRBV3-1 and TRBJ1-5, reads DTAVSQTPKYLVTQMGNDKSIKCEQNLGHDTMYWYKQDSKKFLKIMFSYNNKELIINETVPNRFSPKSPDKAHLNLHINSLELGDSAVYFCASSQAPGGYQPQHFGDGTRLSIL.

The rearrangement uses TRBV20-1 and TRBJ2-3; the D call may be TRBD1 or TRBD2 (5 bases each). CDR3 length equals 17 residues. Trimming pared 1 base from V and 4 bases from J, leaving 21 bases between. Germline assignment: CDR1 DFQATT and CDR2 SNEGSKA (reference sequence). The CDR3 spells CSARAPRGTVSADTQYF. CDR3 in DNA: TGCAGTGCTAGAGCGCCGAGGGGAACAGTTTCAGCAGATACGCAGTATTTT.

This clonotype was found a few times. The chain employs TRBV5-1 and TRBJ2-7; a weak D match, TRBD2 (5 bases). CDR1 is SGHRS and CDR2 is YFSETQ in the germline V gene. The CDR3 extends over 16 amino acids. Trimming took 1 base from V and 1 from J, leaving 15 bases between them. The CDR3 protein is CASSLRPSGLSYEQYF. The CDR3 nucleotides are TGCGCCAGCAGCTTGCGGCCCAGCGGACTTTCCTACGAGCAGTACTTC.

This sequence joins TRBV29-1 and TRBJ2-5, with TRBD1 matching over 7 bases. This CDR3 has 17 amino acids. Germline V gene lookup returns CDR1 SQVTM and CDR2 ANQGSEA. The junction had 12 bases not matched to a gene; V was cut back by 0 bases and J by 2 bases. CDR3 DNA: TGCAGCGTTGAAGATCGGGGACAGATAAGAAATCAAGAGACCCAGTACTTC. This gives the protein CSVEDRGQIRNQETQYF. Looking up the rest from reference TRBV29-1 and TRBJ2-5 gives the full variable domain: SAVISQKPSRDICQRGTSLTIQCQVDSQVTMMFWYRQQPGQSLTLIATANQGSEATYESGFVIDKFPISRPNLTFSTLTVSNMSPEDSSIYLCSVEDRGQIRNQETQYFGPGTRLLVL.